This T cell receptor (beta chain) comes out of a study of T cells in Graves' hyperthyroidism and ophthalmopathy (dated by TCRdb to the late 2010s). General notes on the study: Peripheral blood was sampled at the time of initial diagnosis, prior to any treatment. TCR V-J signatures able to tell the groups apart were searched for in a discovery cohort of approximately 95 patients, of whom roughly 42 had Graves' ophthalmopathy and around 58 had stable Graves' hyperthyroidism. Prospective prediction of ophthalmopathy was tested in an independent validation cohort of 18 to 20 hyperthyroidism patients and some 17 patients who later progressed to ophthalmopathy. The roughly 91 discovery patients were randomly divided into training and test sets at a 7:3 ratio. In addition, the study compared T-cell repertoires in thyroid tissue and in blood from about 6 Graves' hyperthyroidism patients. After blood sampling, hyperthyroidism patients were treated with methimazole at a starting dose of 30 mg daily, and ophthalmopathy patients were treated with high-dose intravenous methylprednisolone. The paper reports TCR Vbeta CDR3 sequencing of 140 or so peripheral blood samples: 43 ophthalmopathy, around 80 hyperthyroidism and 17 progressor patients.

CDR1 is given as SGHVS and CDR2 as FQNEAQ, both from the germline V gene. Including cysteine and phenylalanine, the CDR3 has 14 amino acids. Here the CDR3 DNA is all that survives: 42 bases in frame from base 1. The germline ends are 14 bases apart after V is trimmed by 1 base and J by 8 bases. The paper as a whole reports these results and caveats: Sample size was not statistically predetermined, and investigators were not blinded to group allocation. Most expanded thyroid clonotypes (frequency above 0.001) were also detected in blood, a finding suggesting that blood repertoires may reflect thyroid immune responses. In cross-validation, a model built on a 13 V-J signature told ophthalmopathy apart from stable hyperthyroidism with under 90% sensitivity and about 81% specificity, and in testing the same model reached 80%/75%. In validation, the model predicted progression to ophthalmopathy a median of 6.5 months before onset, with about 64% sensitivity and 72.22% specificity.

The TCR beta CDR3 regions were amplified from RNA transcripts. A first-round RT-PCR of the TCR CDR3 used the HTBI primer set with the Qiagen OneStep RT-PCR kit. The libraries were constructed in a second round of multiplex PCR and then size-selected and purified. Libraries were sequenced paired-end with 100 bp reads on an Illumina HiSeq2000. Under the source paper's analysis protocol: SOAPnuke was used to process the raw data, throwing out any read that contained adapters or uncalled bases, had a mean Phred below 15, or lacked an exact constant-primer or identifier match. High-quality paired reads were merged using COPE v1.2.5, and each unique nucleotide sequence was defined as a clonotype. Clonotypes were aligned to IMGT TRBV, TRBD and TRBJ reference segments using MiTCR v1.1. Only V-J combinations with frequency above 0.0001, covering roughly 99% of repertoires, were analysed. A TCS score was defined as the ratio between F50 (clonal expansion) and ExV (chaos), using BLOSUM62-based TCRdist between CDR3 peptides within each V-J. Welch's t-statistics and random forest reduced around 550 V-J features to roughly 13, which were used in a naive Bayes classifier (R e1071). The public reads were run again by TCRdb, first through fastp at Q25 and then through MiXCR, and only productive beta chains were kept. Every CDR3 protein is listed once, alongside the most common genes and DNA of its rows. The V and J calls, along with clone size, are taken from TCRdb and not from the paper's own processing. In this sample the table shows about 210,000 distinct CDR3 sequences, approximately 17% of which occur a single time. The leading ten clones occupy under 65% of the sample.

Graves' hyperthyroidism was defined as stable when no progression to ophthalmopathy occurred over 18 months of follow-up. Hyperthyroidism patients were newly diagnosed, had a disease duration of under 2 months, and were aged 18 to 65 years. Any patient with an uncontrolled infection, another autoimmune disease, pregnancy or lactation was excluded. Diagnoses were based on clinical symptoms, serum thyroxine and TRAb, thyroid ultrasound and orbital computed tomography. PBMCs were separated from over 9 ml of fresh peripheral blood using Ficoll-Paque density gradient centrifugation. Trizol reagent was used to extract total RNA, and RNA quality was then checked on an Agilent 2100 Bioanalyzer. The sample holds many counts of this clonotype. Its antigen remains undetermined. Within one base of it there is no much larger clone, and no base qualities were kept.

The chain is encoded by TRBV7-8 joined to TRBJ1-2; the D gene is not confidently resolved. The sequence was obtained from a man in his fifties or sixties with Graves' hyperthyroidism. The specimen sequenced was blood. The CDR3 region has the sequence CASSLVERTSGYTF. The DNA sequence follows: TGTGCCAGCAGCTTAGTGGAGAGGACGAGCGGCTACACCTTC.